This T cell receptor (beta chain) is drawn from a study of T cell responses to AZD1222 COVID-19 vaccine. The wider study: Second doses were pooled across both intervals (about 4 or about 12 weeks). Study-level findings and limits: It was only after the peak T cell response that any repertoires were sampled.

Turning to this clone: Its antigen is still unknown.

TCRdb keeps only in-frame clones here, not all; method: immunoSEQ multiplex PCR. Of some 120,000 clones in the sample, about 90% are singletons; the top ten hold 1.1%. From germline, CDR1 is KGHSH and CDR2 LQKENI. V was clipped by 2 bases and J by 7 bases, with 12 bases between them. This CDR3 comprises 14 residues. Sample: peripheral blood, taken on day 0 of AZD1222 vaccination. The TCR sequence derives from an adult in good health. The chain links TRBV18 to TRBJ2-1, with D perhaps matching TRBD1 (6 bases). CDR3 bases: TGTGCCAGCTCACCATCAGGGGCAGATAATGAGCAGTTCTTC. Its protein is CASSPSGADNEQFF. Complete variable domain (other parts from reference TRBV18 and TRBJ2-1): NAGVMQNPRHLVRRRGQEARLRCSPMKGHSHVYWYRQLPEEGLKFMVYLQKENIIDESGMPKERFSAEFPKEGPSILRIQQVVRGDSAAYFCASSPSGADNEQFFGPGTRLTVL.